This TCR beta chain was retrieved from a study of blood T cell repertoires in COVID-19. Original processing methods: Researchers report that nucleated cell counts were estimated from reference gene primer amplification. Produced via immunoSEQ multiplex PCR; TCRdb's table is partial and in-frame only. V, J and clone size derive from that table, while D and trimming were established from the DNA sequence. This sample has over 250,000 clones, with about nine tenths found just once. Germline CDR1 SGHDN, CDR2 FVKESK. This CDR3 has 16 amino acids. V dropped 2 bases and J dropped 5 bases, with 18 bases sitting between them. Seattle enrolled patients during active infection and tracked them longitudinally.

This chain connects TRBV14 to TRBJ2-5; possible D gene TRBD2, 5 bases. The sequence derives from a woman in her twenties or thirties with COVID-19, enrolled during active disease. Sequences were obtained from peripheral blood. CDR3 sequence reads: CASSQTSPVSWETQYF. CDR3 in DNA: TGTGCCAGCAGCCAAACTAGTCCGGTCTCTTGGGAGACCCAGTACTTC.